This T cell receptor beta chain originates from a study of blood T cell repertoires in COVID-19. TCRdb's copy holds only in-frame clones and misses some; the assay was immunoSEQ multiplex PCR. The sample carries fewer than 300,000 clones, 82% recorded once. Material for sequencing was peripheral blood. The clonotype originates from a woman aged 18-29 years with acute or convalescent COVID-19.

CDR3 DNA: TGTGCCAGCAGCTCGTTGCTAGCTACCTACAATGAGCAGTTCTTC. Protein: CASSSLLATYNEQFF. The chain couples TRBV5-6 to TRBJ2-1; D perhaps matches TRBD2 (5 bases). V lost 3 bases, J lost 2 bases, and 12 bases lay in between. The CDR3 has 15 amino acids. Germline CDR1 is SGHDT and CDR2 is YYEEEE.